A selection of T cell receptor beta chains follows, all from one sample in a study of T cells in Graves' hyperthyroidism and ophthalmopathy. TCRdb re-called the multiplex PCR reads with MiXCR, one entry per CDR3 protein. The sample carries about 400,000 distinct CDR3 sequences, about 15% recorded once. The sample was blood. These receptors came from a woman in her late teens or twenties with Graves' hyperthyroidism. CDR3s include the opening cysteine and the closing phenylalanine or tryptophan. The order of the fields is clone size, D gene, J gene, V gene, CDR3 protein, CDR3 DNA. D genes are given only for firm matches. Part of the rows lack a size; the others show once, few, many or a class for expanded clones.

NA,NA,TRBJ1-2,TRBV27,CASRETGNGGGYTF,TGTGCCAGCAGAGAAACAGGGAATGGGGGTGGCTACACCTTC
NA,TRBD1,TRBJ2-7,TRBV19,CASSIAGTAGMGEQYF,TGTGCCAGTAGTATAGCGGGGACAGCTGGGATGGGCGAGCAGTACTTC
NA,NA,TRBJ2-1,TRBV7-9,CASILLSSYNEQFF,TGTGCCAGCATACTCCTGAGCTCCTACAATGAGCAGTTCTTC
many,TRBD2,TRBJ2-7,TRBV5-8,CASSVGLAPYEQYF,TGTGCCAGCAGCGTGGGACTAGCGCCCTACGAGCAGTACTTC
many,TRBD1,TRBJ2-1,TRBV2,CADRRGQGVNEQFF,TGTGCCGACCGCCGGGGACAGGGAGTTAATGAGCAGTTCTTC
few,NA,TRBJ2-3,TRBV4-2,CASSQETGIWESSTDTQYF,TGTGCCAGCAGCCAGGAAACAGGGATTTGGGAAAGTAGCACAGATACGCAGTATTTT
NA,NA,TRBJ2-5,TRBV9,CASSRTQQETQYF,TGTGCCAGCAGCCGGACTCAGCAAGAGACCCAGTACTTC
NA,NA,TRBJ2-5,TRBV24-1,CATSDRRETQYF,TGTGCCACCAGTGATCGGAGAGAGACCCAGTACTTC
many,NA,TRBJ2-2,TRBV5-1,CASSLKGTGELFF,TGCGCCAGCAGCTTGAAGGGAACGGGGGAGCTGTTTTTT
once,TRBD2,TRBJ2-3,TRBV7-8,CASSRRRLAGSTDTQYF,TGTGCCAGCAGCCGGCGCCGACTAGCGGGAAGCACAGATACGCAGTATTTT
many,NA,TRBJ1-5,TRBV20-1,CSARGGTAVSQPQHF,TGCAGTGCTAGAGGGGGTACAGCAGTTTCTCAGCCCCAGCATTTT
many,NA,TRBJ1-5,TRBV6-2/TRBV6-3,CASSYEGGNQPQHF,TGTGCCAGCAGTTACGAGGGTGGCAATCAGCCCCAGCATTTT
NA,NA,TRBJ2-1,TRBV19,CASSLGSGLYNEQFF,TGTGCCAGTAGTCTGGGTAGCGGTCTATACAATGAGCAGTTCTTC
many,TRBD2,TRBJ2-1,TRBV18,CASSPTGRTSATNEQFF,TGTGCCAGCTCCCCCACAGGTCGGACTAGCGCGACCAATGAGCAGTTCTTC
few,TRBD1,TRBJ1-2,TRBV18,CASSFDRGLHGYTF,TGTGCCAGCTCATTCGACAGGGGTCTCCATGGCTACACCTTC
many,NA,TRBJ2-7,TRBV7-2,CASSPEPYEQYF,TGTGCCAGCAGCCCCGAGCCCTACGAGCAGTACTTC
many,NA,TRBJ1-1,TRBV7-8,CASSLAPGRSTEAFF,TGTGCCAGCAGCTTAGCGCCGGGTCGGTCTACTGAAGCTTTCTTT
NA,NA,TRBJ1-1,TRBV15,CATSSEQYMNTEAFF,TGTGCCACCAGCAGTGAACAGTATATGAACACTGAAGCTTTCTTT
many,NA,TRBJ2-7,TRBV20-1,CSAQRNYEQYF,TGCAGTGCTCAAAGAAACTACGAGCAGTACTTC
many,NA,TRBJ2-1,TRBV18,CASSPSFRDNEQFF,TGTGCCAGCTCACCTAGCTTCAGGGACAATGAGCAGTTCTTC
NA,TRBD1,TRBJ1-2,TRBV29-1,CSVYGQVPYGYTF,TGCAGCGTCTACGGACAGGTCCCCTATGGCTACACCTTC
many,NA,TRBJ2-1,TRBV7-2,CASSARGRGGGEQFF,TGTGCCAGCAGCGCCCGGGGGAGGGGGGGAGGTGAGCAGTTCTTC
NA,NA,TRBJ2-1,TRBV6-2/TRBV6-3,CASRHLKPGYNEQFF,TGTGCCAGCAGGCACCTTAAACCTGGGTACAATGAGCAGTTCTTC
few,TRBD2,TRBJ2-1,TRBV3-1,CASRPSSSSGRGGYNEQFF,TGTGCCAGCAGACCAAGCTCCTCTAGCGGGAGGGGGGGTTACAATGAGCAGTTCTTC
few,TRBD1,TRBJ2-2,TRBV7-7,CASSPTGGGTGELFF,TGTGCTAGCAGCCCTACAGGGGGCGGGACCGGGGAGCTGTTTTTT
few,NA,TRBJ1-2,TRBV20-1,CSARGPGIYGYTF,TGCAGTGCTAGAGGTCCAGGGATCTATGGCTACACCTTC
NA,NA,TRBJ2-7,TRBV5-5,CASSLEGRGPIIEQYF,TGTGCCAGCAGCTTGGAGGGCAGAGGGCCGATTATCGAGCAGTACTTC
few,NA,TRBJ2-7,TRBV29-1,CSVVSEVTYEQYF,TGCAGCGTTGTCTCCGAAGTCACCTACGAGCAGTACTTC
many,NA,TRBJ1-1,TRBV6-2/TRBV6-3,CASSYSIVAGIPFWNTEAFF,TGTGCCAGCAGTTACTCGATAGTGGCGGGAATCCCTTTTTGGAACACTGAAGCTTTCTTT
many,TRBD2,TRBJ2-5,TRBV11-1,CASSFSGAYQETQYF,TGTGCCAGCAGCTTTAGCGGGGCCTACCAAGAGACCCAGTACTTC
many,NA,TRBJ1-2,TRBV6-5,CASSYLTPRGGYTF,TGTGCCAGCAGTTACTTGACACCTAGGGGTGGCTACACCTTC
many,NA,TRBJ2-5,TRBV28,CASSPGRITGVQETQYF,TGTGCCAGCAGCCCGGGACGGATAACGGGCGTTCAAGAGACCCAGTACTTC
many,NA,TRBJ1-5,TRBV5-8,CASSPRAMGGNQPQHF,TGTGCCAGCAGCCCCAGGGCTATGGGGGGGAATCAGCCCCAGCATTTT
NA,TRBD1,TRBJ1-3,TRBV20-1,CSANPGQGARNTIYF,TGCAGTGCAAACCCGGGACAGGGGGCGAGAAACACCATATATTTT